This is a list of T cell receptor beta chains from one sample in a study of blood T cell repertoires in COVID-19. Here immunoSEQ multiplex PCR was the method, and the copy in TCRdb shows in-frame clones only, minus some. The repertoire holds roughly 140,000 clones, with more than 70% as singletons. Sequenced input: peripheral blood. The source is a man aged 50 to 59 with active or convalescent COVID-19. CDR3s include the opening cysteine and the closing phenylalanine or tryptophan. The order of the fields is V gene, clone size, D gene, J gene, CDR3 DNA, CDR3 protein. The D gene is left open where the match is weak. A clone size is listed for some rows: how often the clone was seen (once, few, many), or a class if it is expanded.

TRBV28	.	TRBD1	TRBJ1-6	TGTGCCAGCAGTTTAGGTGCTAGGACAGGGAATTCACCCCTCCACTTT	CASSLGARTGNSPLHF
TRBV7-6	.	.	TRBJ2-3	TGTGCCAGCAGCCCCGCGGGGTCTAGCACAGATACGCAGTATTTT	CASSPAGSSTDTQYF
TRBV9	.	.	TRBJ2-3	TGTGCCAGCAGCGTAGGGGGCAAAGATACGCAGTATTTT	CASSVGGKDTQYF
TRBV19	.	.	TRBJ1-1	TGTGCCAGTAACCGACAGGCGAACACTGAAGCTTTCTTT	CASNRQANTEAFF
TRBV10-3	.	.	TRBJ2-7	TGTGCCATCAATGAAGGCGCAGGGGAGCAGTACTTC	CAINEGAGEQYF
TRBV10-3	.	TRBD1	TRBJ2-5	TGTGCCATCCCCGTGTCCCCCGGACAGGGGCAAGAGACCCAGTACTTC	CAIPVSPGQGQETQYF
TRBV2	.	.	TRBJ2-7	TGTGCCAGCAGGGATCGGGAGTTCGGATACGAGCAGTACTTC	CASRDREFGYEQYF
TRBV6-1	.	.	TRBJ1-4	TGTGCCAGCAGTGAACGGGGGACCCGCGTTGGAAAACTGTTTTTT	CASSERGTRVGKLFF
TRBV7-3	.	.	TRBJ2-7	TGTGCCAGCAGCTTAACGCCGGCGGTGCGTTTGGAGCAGTACTTC	CASSLTPAVRLEQYF
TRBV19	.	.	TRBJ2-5	TGTGCCAGTAGGTTACGAGGAAGTGGGGAGACCCAGTACTTC	CASRLRGSGETQYF
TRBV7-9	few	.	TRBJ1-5	TGTGCCAGCAGCACGGGGGGCTCCAATCAGCCCCAGCATTTT	CASSTGGSNQPQHF
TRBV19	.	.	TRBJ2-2	TGTGCCAGTAGTATAGAAAAGCGCTACACCGGGGAGCTGTTTTTT	CASSIEKRYTGELFF
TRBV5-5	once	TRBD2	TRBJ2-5	TGTGCCAGCAGCGAGAGACCGGGACTAGCGGACATGCTCCAAGAGACCCAGTACTTC	CASSERPGLADMLQETQYF
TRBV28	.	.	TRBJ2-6	TGTGCCAGCATGGGGGCTAGCTCTGGGGCCAACGTCCTGACTTTC	CASMGASSGANVLTF
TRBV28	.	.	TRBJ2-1	TGTGCCAGCAGACCCGCAGCGGCGACCTCCTACAATGAGCAGTTCTTC	CASRPAAATSYNEQFF
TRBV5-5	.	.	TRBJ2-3	TGTGCCAGCAGCTTGGGCGGATGGTTGGCAGATACGCAGTATTTT	CASSLGGWLADTQYF
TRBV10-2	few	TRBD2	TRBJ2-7	TGCGCCAGCGGGACTAGCAGATACTACGAGCAGTACTTC	CASGTSRYYEQYF
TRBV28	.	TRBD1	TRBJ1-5	TGTGCCAGCAGTTGGGACAGTCGAGATCAGCCCCAGCATTTT	CASSWDSRDQPQHF
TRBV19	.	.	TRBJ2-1	TGTGCCAGCAAGGGAGGATCCTACAATGAGCAGTTCTTC	CASKGGSYNEQFF
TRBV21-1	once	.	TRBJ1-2	TGTGCCGCACCCGGGATCAACTATGGCTACACCTTC	CAAPGINYGYTF
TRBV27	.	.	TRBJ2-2	TGTGCCAGCAGTTATGACCCTTGGGGGGCCGGGGAGCTGTTTTTT	CASSYDPWGAGELFF
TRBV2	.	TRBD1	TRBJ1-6	TGTGCCAGCAGGGACAGGGCGAGCTCACCCCTCCACTTT	CASRDRASSPLHF
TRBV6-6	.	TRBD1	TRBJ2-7	TGTGCCACAACTACAGGGGGCTACGAGCAGTACTTC	CATTTGGYEQYF
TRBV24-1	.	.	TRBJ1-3	TGTGCCACCACCTTTTGCGGACACCGAAACGGAGGAAACACCATATATTTT	CATTFCGHRNGGNTIYF
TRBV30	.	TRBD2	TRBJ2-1	TGTGCCTGGAGCTCGGGCGGGAGCTCCTACAATGAGCAGTTCTTC	CAWSSGGSSYNEQFF
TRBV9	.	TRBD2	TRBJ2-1	TGTGCCAGCAGCGCCCCCGGGACTAGCGCCAATGAGCAGTTCTTC	CASSAPGTSANEQFF
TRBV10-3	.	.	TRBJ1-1	TGTGCCACGGTAATGAACACTGAAGCTTTCTTT	CATVMNTEAFF
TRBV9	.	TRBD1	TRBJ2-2	TGTGCCAGCAGCGGACAGGGCTACACCGGGGAGCTGTTTTTT	CASSGQGYTGELFF
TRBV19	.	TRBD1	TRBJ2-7	TGTGCCAGTAGTACCGGACAGGGGGCCTACGAGCAGTACTTC	CASSTGQGAYEQYF
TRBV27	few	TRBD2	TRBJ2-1	TGTGCCAGCAGTTTATCACTAGCGGGGAAAGACAATGAGCAGTTCTTC	CASSLSLAGKDNEQFF
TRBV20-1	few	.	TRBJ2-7	TGCAGCAGAGACAGGCTCTACGAGCAGTACTTC	CSRDRLYEQYF
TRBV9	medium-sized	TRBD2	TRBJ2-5	TGTGCCAGCAGCACTCCCCTAGCGGGAGGGTTGAAGACCCAGTACTTC	CASSTPLAGGLKTQYF
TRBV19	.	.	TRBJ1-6	TGTGCCAGTAGTATCGGAGCTAATTCACCCCTCCACTTT	CASSIGANSPLHF
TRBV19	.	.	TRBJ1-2	TGTGCCAGTAGTACCTCCCTGACAGGTCCGCTTCTAACTAGCTTC	CASSTSLTGPLLTSF
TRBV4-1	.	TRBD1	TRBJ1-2	TGCGCCAGCAGCCAAATGCGAGTACAGGGGGGGGGTGGCTACACCTTC	CASSQMRVQGGGGYTF
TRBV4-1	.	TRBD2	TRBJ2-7	TGCGCCAGCAGCCAAGAAACTAGCGTTACTACCTACGAGCAGTACTTC	CASSQETSVTTYEQYF
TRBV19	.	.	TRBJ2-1	TGTGCCAGTAGTATAGTGTGGTACAGTTCAAGCTCCTACAATGAGCAGTTCTTC	CASSIVWYSSSSYNEQFF
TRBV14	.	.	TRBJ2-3	TGTGCCAGCAGCCCCTCTAGGATTGCAGATACGCAGTATTTT	CASSPSRIADTQYF
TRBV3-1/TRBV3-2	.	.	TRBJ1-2	TGTGCCAGCAGCCAAGGCTTCGGGGATGGCTACACCTTC	CASSQGFGDGYTF
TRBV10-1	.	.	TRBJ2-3	TGCGCCAGCAGTGAGTCGTTTCGGGAGATGGATACGCAGTATTTT	CASSESFREMDTQYF
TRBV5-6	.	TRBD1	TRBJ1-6	TGTGCCAGCAGCTTGGCCGGGACAGGGGCAACACCCCTCCACTTT	CASSLAGTGATPLHF
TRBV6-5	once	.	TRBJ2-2	TGTGCCAGCAGTTACCCCAGCCAGGGTTTGGGGGAGCTGTTTTTT	CASSYPSQGLGELFF
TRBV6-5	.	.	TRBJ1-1	TGTGCCAGCAGCCAGGAAGGACACCCGAACACTGAAGCTTTCTTT	CASSQEGHPNTEAFF
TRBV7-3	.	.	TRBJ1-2	TGTGCCAGCAGCGGTTCCGGGAACTATGGCTACACCTTC	CASSGSGNYGYTF
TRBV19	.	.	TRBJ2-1	TGTGCCAGTAGTATAGTGGGCATACTCAATGAGCAGTTCTTC	CASSIVGILNEQFF
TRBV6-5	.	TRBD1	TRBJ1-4	TGTGCCAGCAGTTTGACAGGGCTCGAAAAACTGTTTTTT	CASSLTGLEKLFF
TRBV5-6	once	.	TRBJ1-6	TGTGCCAGCAGCTTGGTGGGCAGGGAATACTCACCCCTCCACTTT	CASSLVGREYSPLHF
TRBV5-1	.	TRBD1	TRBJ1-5	TGCGCCAGCAGCCCCGGACAGGGCGGCCAGCCCCAGCATTTT	CASSPGQGGQPQHF
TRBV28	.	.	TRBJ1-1	TGTGCCAGCAGATCCGCGACAGGACCTTTAGGTGAAGCTTTCTTT	CASRSATGPLGEAFF
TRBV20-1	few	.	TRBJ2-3	TGCAGTGCCCTCGACTATCCCACGCAGTATTTT	CSALDYPTQYF
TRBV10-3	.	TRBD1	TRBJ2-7	TGTGCCATCAGTGGGGACAGCTCCTACGAGCAGTACTTC	CAISGDSSYEQYF
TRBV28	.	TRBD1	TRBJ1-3	TGTGCCAGCAGTGCCGGACAGGGGGGCTCTGGAAACACCATATATTTT	CASSAGQGGSGNTIYF
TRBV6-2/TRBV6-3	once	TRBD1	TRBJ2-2	TGTGCCAGCAGTTACTCCCGGGACAGAAGGAACACCGGGGAGCTGTTTTTT	CASSYSRDRRNTGELFF
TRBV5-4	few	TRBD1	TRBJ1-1	TGTGCCAGCAGCTTGACAGGGGGAACTGAAGCTTTCTTT	CASSLTGGTEAFF
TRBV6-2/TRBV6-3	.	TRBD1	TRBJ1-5	TGTGCCAGCAGTTACTCGGTCCAGGGGGGTCCCAATCAGCCCCAGCATTTT	CASSYSVQGGPNQPQHF
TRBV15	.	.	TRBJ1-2	TGTGCCACCAGCAGCGGACTGAGCTATGGCTACACCTTC	CATSSGLSYGYTF